One and the same sample provided the 5 T cell receptor beta chains below, sequenced in a study of CD8 T cells in Susac syndrome. A quantity of about 0.5 to 1 ug RNA underwent reverse transcription using random hexamers. MiXCR, run by TCRdb on the immunoSEQ multiplex PCR reads, gives a single entry per CDR3 protein. This sample has 150,000 or so distinct CDR3 sequences; around 94% occur once, and the top ten carry about 0.1%. The sample was CD4+ T cells from PBMCs. The receptor set was obtained from a human donor with multiple sclerosis.

V gene TRBV20-1 combines with J gene TRBJ2-3; no definite D call. V lost 2 bases and J 2 bases, leaving 11 bases between the germline ends. The CDR3 loop spans 14 amino acids. Germline loops: CDR1 DFQATT, CDR2 SNEGSKA (reference sequence). The CDR3 coding sequence is TGCAGTGCTAGAAAGATCCTGCTCACAGATACGCAGTATTTT. Its protein is CSARKILLTDTQYF.

This sequence joins TRBV4-1 and TRBJ1-1; D ambiguous. Germline CDR1 is MGHRA and CDR2 is YSYEKL. The CDR3 sequence is 12 residues long. Trimming cost V 3 bases and J 5 bases, with 7 bases left between them. The CDR3 DNA is TGCGCCAGCAGCCACCCGAGTACTGAAGCTTTCTTT. Amino acids: CASSHPSTEAFF.

This clonotype was seen more than once but under ten times. V and J are TRBV7-2 and TRBJ2-7, with D perhaps matching TRBD1 or TRBD2 (5 bases each). Germline-derived CDR1 and CDR2 are SGHTA and FQGNSA. This CDR3 has 16 amino acids. Trimming took off 1 base at V and 2 bases at J, with 15 bases between the two ends. The DNA of the CDR3 is TGTGCCAGCAGCTTAGGCTGGACCAAGGGACCCTACGAGCAGTACTTC. Residues: CASSLGWTKGPYEQYF.

The CDR3 reads CSVDTGGGWGYGYTF. The CDR3 DNA reads as TGCAGCGTTGACACGGGAGGGGGCTGGGGGTATGGCTACACCTTC. The chain has TRBV29-1 and TRBJ1-2, with TRBD1 matching 7 bases. V gave up 3 bases and J gave up 5 bases; unmatched junction bases: 12. The CDR3 is 15 residues long. Germline V gene lookup returns CDR1 SQVTM and CDR2 ANQGSEA.

V gene TRBV29-1 combines with J gene TRBJ2-1, with D unresolved. V lost 2 bases and J 3 bases, leaving 5 bases between the germline ends. The germline CDR1 and CDR2 sequences are SQVTM and ANQGSEA. The CDR3 is made up of 12 amino acids. The CDR3 nucleotides are TGCAGCGTTGAACGGAGCTACAATGAGCAGTTCTTC. This codes for CSVERSYNEQFF.